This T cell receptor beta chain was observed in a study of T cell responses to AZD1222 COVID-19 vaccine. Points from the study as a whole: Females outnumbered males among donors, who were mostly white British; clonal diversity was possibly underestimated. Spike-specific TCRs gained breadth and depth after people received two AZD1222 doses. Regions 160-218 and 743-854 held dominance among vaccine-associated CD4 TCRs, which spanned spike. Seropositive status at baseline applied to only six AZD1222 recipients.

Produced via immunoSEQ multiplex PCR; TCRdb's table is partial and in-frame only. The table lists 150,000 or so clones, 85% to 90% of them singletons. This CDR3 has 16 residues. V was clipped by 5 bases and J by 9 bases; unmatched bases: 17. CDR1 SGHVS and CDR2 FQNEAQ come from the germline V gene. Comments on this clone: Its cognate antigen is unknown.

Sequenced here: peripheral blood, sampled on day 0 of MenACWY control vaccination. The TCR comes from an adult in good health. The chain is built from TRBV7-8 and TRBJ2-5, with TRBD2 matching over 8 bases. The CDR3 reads CASSNPGLVVRGAQYF. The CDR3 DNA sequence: TGTGCCAGCAGCAACCCGGGACTAGTAGTGCGTGGGGCCCAGTACTTC.